This passage covers 2 T cell receptor beta chains from one sample sequenced in a study of blood T cells in healthy people across ages. The second PCR ran about 6 to 12 cycles with a sample-barcoded 5' primer and J-beta primers. TCRdb redid the calling of the 5' RACE reads with MiXCR, one entry per CDR3 protein. The sample has hundreds of thousands of distinct CDR3 sequences, about 25% seen once. These same data were also listed under a study on T cells of mothers and their children.

The sequenced sample was blood. Receptors originate from a boy aged 5-17 years in good health.

The gene calls are TRBV7-9 and TRBJ1-4, with TRBD1 matching 9 bases. CDR3 length: 15 residues. Trimming cost V 5 bases and J 2 bases; bases outside gene matches: 3. The germline V gene has CDR1 SEHNR and CDR2 FQNEAQ (reference sequence). Here the CDR3 DNA reads TGTGCCAGCAGCGGGGGGACAGGGACTAATGAAAAACTGTTTTTT. Its protein product is CASSGGTGTNEKLFF.

This rearrangement joins TRBV11-1 to TRBJ2-2; D unclear. The germline CDR1 and CDR2 sequences are SGHAT and FQDESV (reference sequence). CDR3 size: 16 residues. With 5 bases removed from V and 3 bases from J, the gap between germline ends came to 16 bases. CDR3 sequence (DNA): TGTGCCAGCAGCCCGCTTTGGCTGACGGACACCGGGGAGCTGTTTTTT. It translates to CASSPLWLTDTGELFF.